The clone carrying this T cell receptor beta chain was counted once. Its antigen is undetermined. The data were obtained in a study of Graves' ophthalmopathy and Graves' hyperthyroidism. Whole-study context: Untreated patients at initial diagnosis provided peripheral blood. Study-level findings and limits: Ophthalmopathy progression prediction by the model yielded a sensitivity of 70.59% and a specificity of approximately 77%.

TCR beta CDR3 amplification used RNA transcripts. After a first-round RT-PCR with HTBI primers, a second-round multiplex PCR was run. Each CDR3 protein gets one entry after TCRdb re-called the multiplex PCR reads with MiXCR. This sample has 600,000 to 950,000 distinct CDR3 sequences, with roughly two fifths found just once. Germline V lookup: CDR1 KGHDR, CDR2 SFDVKD. The CDR3 consists of 14 residues. The trim removed 4 bases at V and 4 bases at J, leaving 4 bases unmatched. The clonotype was recovered from an adult man with Graves' ophthalmopathy. The rearrangement links TRBV24-1 to TRBJ2-7, with TRBD1 matching 9 bases. The specimen was peripheral blood. The CDR3 region is CATSDPGTGYEQYF. The CDR3 DNA reads as TGTGCCACCAGTGACCCAGGGACAGGGTACGAGCAGTACTTC.